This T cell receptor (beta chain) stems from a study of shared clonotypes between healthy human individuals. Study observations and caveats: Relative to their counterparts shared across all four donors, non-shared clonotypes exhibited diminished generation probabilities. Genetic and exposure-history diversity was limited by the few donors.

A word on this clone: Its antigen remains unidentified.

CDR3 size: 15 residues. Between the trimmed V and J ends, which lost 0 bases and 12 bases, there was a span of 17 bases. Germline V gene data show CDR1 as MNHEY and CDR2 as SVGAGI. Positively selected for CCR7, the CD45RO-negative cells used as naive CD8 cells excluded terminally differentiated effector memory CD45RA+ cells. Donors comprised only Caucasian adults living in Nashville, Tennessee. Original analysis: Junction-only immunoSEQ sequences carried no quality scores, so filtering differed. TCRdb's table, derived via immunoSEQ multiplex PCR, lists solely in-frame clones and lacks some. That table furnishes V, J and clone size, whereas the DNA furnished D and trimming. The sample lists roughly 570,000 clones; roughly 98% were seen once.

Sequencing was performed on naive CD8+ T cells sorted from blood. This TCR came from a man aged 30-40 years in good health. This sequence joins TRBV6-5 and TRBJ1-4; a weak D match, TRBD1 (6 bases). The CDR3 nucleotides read TGTGCCAGCAGTTACTCGGACAGCGCGAGTAGCGAACTGTTTTTT. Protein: CASSYSDSASSELFF.